These 21 T cell receptor beta chains came from one sample sequenced in a study of blood T cell repertoires in COVID-19. The table came from immunoSEQ multiplex PCR; TCRdb's copy has only in-frame clones and leaves some out. This table has 50,000 to 70,000 clones, more than 70% appearing once. Sequenced material: peripheral blood. The receptors derive from a man in his 60s with active or convalescent COVID-19.

This rearrangement joins TRBV19 to TRBJ1-1, with D maybe TRBD1 (6 bases). Trimming pared 5 bases from V and 0 bases from J, leaving 10 bases between. The germline V gene encodes CDR1 LNHDA and CDR2 SQIVND (reference sequence). The CDR3 spans 14 residues. This CDR3 reads CASSSQGLNTEAFF. In nucleotides, the CDR3 is TGTGCCAGTAGTTCCCAGGGGCTGAACACTGAAGCTTTCTTT.

The CDR3 sequence is CASSTTGNYGYTF. The CDR3 DNA follows: TGTGCCAGCAGTACCACAGGGAACTATGGCTACACCTTC. This rearrangement joins TRBV7-9 to TRBJ1-2, with D perhaps TRBD1 (6 bases). This CDR3 is built from 13 residues. CDR1 is SEHNR and CDR2 is FQNEAQ in the germline V gene (reference sequence). Trimming pared 6 bases from V and 2 bases from J, leaving 10 bases between. Together with reference TRBV7-9 and TRBJ1-2, the CDR3 gives the full variable domain: DTGVSQNPRHKITKRGQNVTFRCDPISEHNRLYWYRQTLGQGPEFLTYFQNEAQLEKSRLLSDRFSAERPKGSFSTLEIQRTEQGDSAMYLCASSTTGNYGYTFGSGTRLTVV.

A remark on this clone: The identical CDR3 is also encoded by other nucleotide sequences in the sample. The chain employs TRBV19 and TRBJ1-1; D is unresolved. Trimming left V 1 base short and J 6 bases short, with 6 bases between. Germline V gives CDR1 LNHDA, CDR2 SQIVND (reference sequence). This CDR3 has 12 residues. The CDR3 DNA reads TGTGCCAGTAGTATAGGAGGGTCTGAAGCTTTCTTT. This gives the protein CASSIGGSEAFF.

This clone has a handful of counts. The chain couples TRBV7-9 to TRBJ1-2; 11 nucleotides align to TRBD1. The J segment lost 6 bases and the V segment lost 3 bases, leaving 0 bases of the junction unmatched. CDR3 size: 13 residues. The V gene's germline CDR1 is SEHNR and CDR2 FQNEAQ (reference sequence). The CDR3 DNA is TGTGCCAGCAGCTTGGGACAGGGGGATGGCTACACCTTC. It encodes CASSLGQGDGYTF.

This clone was seen only a few times. Here the CDR3 reads CATSDPGQGITDTQYF. The CDR3 DNA reads TGTGCCACCAGTGATCCGGGACAGGGGATCACAGATACGCAGTATTTT. The rearrangement links TRBV24-1 to TRBJ2-3, with TRBD1 matching 10 bases. The junction had 4 bases not matched to a gene; V was cut back by 3 bases and J by 2 bases. There are 16 residues in the CDR3. In germline, CDR1 is KGHDR, CDR2 SFDVKD.

J is TRBJ2-1 and V is TRBV6-2 or TRBV6-3, with TRBD2 matching 10 bases. CDR1 and CDR2 from the germline V gene are MNHEY and SVGEGT. The CDR3 consists of 15 residues. Trimming cost V 2 bases and J 7 bases; bases outside gene matches: 5. In DNA, the CDR3 is TGTGCCAGCAGTTACCTCCTAGCGGGAGAGAATGAGCAGTTCTTC. Its protein product is CASSYLLAGENEQFF.

The rearrangement links TRBV5-4 to TRBJ2-2; 12 bases map to TRBD2. CDR1 and CDR2 from the germline V gene are SGHNT and YYREEE (reference sequence). The CDR3 covers 15 residues. V gave up 6 bases and J gave up 7 bases; unmatched junction bases: 7. Written as DNA, the CDR3 is TGTGCCAGCACCAGGACTAGCGGGATGGACGGGGAGCTGTTTTTT. This gives the protein CASTRTSGMDGELFF.

The rearrangement links TRBV19 to TRBJ2-7, with D possibly TRBD1 on 8 matching bases. Looked up from germline, CDR1 is LNHDA and CDR2 is SQIVND (reference sequence). The germline V and J ends were trimmed by 10 bases and 4 bases, with 26 bases remaining between them. The CDR3 has 16 residues. CDR3 sequence: CATRDRTSKAGYEQYF. For the CDR3, the DNA is TGTGCCACTCGGGACAGGACTTCTAAAGCGGGATACGAGCAGTACTTC.

The chain carries TRBV7-2 and TRBJ2-7; the match to TRBD1 covers 7 bases. The CDR3 is 14 amino acids. V gave up 5 bases and J gave up 6 bases; unmatched junction bases: 10. CDR1 and CDR2 from the germline V gene are SGHTA and FQGNSA. Written as DNA, the CDR3 is TGTGCCAGCAGCGCCCGACAGGGATTTGGCGAGCAGTACTTC. Amino acid sequence: CASSARQGFGEQYF.

V is TRBV5-1 and J is TRBJ1-2, with TRBD1 matching over 8 bases. J lost 7 bases, V lost 3 bases, and 14 bases had no gene match. Germline assignment: CDR1 SGHRS and CDR2 YFSETQ. The CDR3 sequence is 16 residues long. CDR3 DNA sequence: TGCGCCAGCAGCTCCGACCCGCAGGGGGCTAGAGGTGGCTACACCTTC. This codes for CASSSDPQGARGGYTF. Full variable domain (missing parts from reference TRBV5-1 and TRBJ1-2): KAGVTQTPRYLIKTRGQQVTLSCSPISGHRSVSWYQQTPGQGLQFLFEYFSETQRNKGNFPGRFSGRQFSNSRSEMNVSTLELGDSALYLCASSSDPQGARGGYTFGSGTRLTVV.

V and J are TRBV7-6 and TRBJ2-3, with 10 nucleotides matching TRBD1. Germline V lookup: CDR1 SGHVS, CDR2 FNYEAQ. Trimming at V came to 4 bases and at J to 3 bases, leaving 1 base not matched to a gene. The CDR3 is 14 amino acids. CDR3 protein: CASSSGQGTDTQYF. DNA for the CDR3: TGTGCCAGCAGCTCGGGACAGGGGACAGATACGCAGTATTTT.

This chain joins TRBV5-4 and TRBJ1-6; D might be TRBD1 (6 bases). Between the trimmed V and J ends, which lost 1 base and 9 bases, there was a span of 14 bases. Germline V gene sequence: CDR1 SGHNT, CDR2 YYREEE (reference sequence). The CDR3 has 15 amino acids. The CDR3 bases are TGTGCCAGCAGCTTGCGAGAAACAGGGAGTTCACCCCTCCACTTT. This codes for CASSLRETGSSPLHF.

This chain connects TRBV28 to TRBJ2-2, with 8 bases matching TRBD1. V was pared by 7 bases and J by 1 base, with 11 bases of the junction left unmatched. This CDR3 is built from 17 residues. Germline CDR1 MDHEN, CDR2 SYDVKM. The CDR3 spells CASISIQGVGNTGELFF. The CDR3 coding sequence is TGTGCCAGCATTTCGATACAGGGGGTCGGGAACACCGGGGAGCTGTTTTTT. The whole variable domain, remainder taken from reference TRBV28 and TRBJ2-2, is DVKVTQSSRYLVKRTGEKVFLECVQDMDHENMFWYRQDPGLGLRLIYFSYDVKMKEKGDIPEGYSVSREKKERFSLILESASTNQTSMYLCASISIQGVGNTGELFFGEGSRLTVL.

Comment on this clone: One junction end does not reproduce the germline sequence, and a read error may be involved. The V call is TRBV28, the J call TRBJ1-4; a weak D match, TRBD1 (6 bases). CDR1 and CDR2 from the germline V gene are MDHEN and SYDVKM. The CDR3 contains 13 residues. The CDR3 sequence: CASKGGDNDKLFF. As DNA, the CDR3 is TGTGCCTCCAAAGGGGGGGATAATGACAAACTGTTTTTT.

The V gene is TRBV5-1, the J gene TRBJ2-2; a weak D match, TRBD2 (5 bases). Germline V gene lookup returns CDR1 SGHRS and CDR2 YFSETQ. This CDR3 has 17 residues. Trimming cost V 4 bases and J 5 bases, with 21 bases left between them. The DNA for the CDR3 is TGCGCCAGCAGCGAGGGCCCCCGGGGTTCTCGGACCGGGGAGCTGTTTTTT. Amino acids: CASSEGPRGSRTGELFF.

The chain is built from TRBV7-6 and TRBJ1-1; 8 positions agree with TRBD1. The J segment lost 4 bases and the V segment lost 7 bases, leaving 11 bases of the junction unmatched. This CDR3 contains 15 residues. CDR1 SGHVS and CDR2 FNYEAQ come from the germline V gene. As DNA, the CDR3 is TGTGCCAGCATTTCTGGACAGGGAATACGCACTGAAGCTTTCTTT. Translating it yields CASISGQGIRTEAFF.

This clone has a single count. For the CDR3, the DNA is TGTGCCAGCAGCTCCACGGGGAAGAAGGGTGGAAACACCATATATTTT. This gives the protein CASSSTGKKGGNTIYF. The chain has TRBV11-2 and TRBJ1-3; D remains ambiguous. Germline V gene lookup returns CDR1 SGHAT and CDR2 FQNNGV. V gave up 4 bases and J gave up 3 bases, with 16 bases separating them. The CDR3 sequence is 16 residues long.

The chain employs TRBV19 and TRBJ1-5; D call uncertain. Trimming pared 2 bases from V and 0 bases from J, leaving 8 bases between. The CDR3 length is 15 residues. Per the germline V gene, CDR1 is LNHDA and CDR2 is SQIVND (reference sequence). The CDR3 region has the DNA TGTGCCAGTAGTATATTAGGAGGTAGCAATCAGCCCCAGCATTTT. It specifies CASSILGGSNQPQHF.

For the CDR3, the DNA is TGTGCCAGCAGCACCGCAGGTGGAGAGACCCAGTACTTC. Translated, it gives CASSTAGGETQYF. J is TRBJ2-5 and V is TRBV28; unclear D gene. Germline V gene lookup returns CDR1 MDHEN and CDR2 SYDVKM. The CDR3 is made up of 13 amino acids. Deletions cut 6 bases from V and 4 bases from J, with 12 bases between.

The rearrangement uses TRBV24-1 and TRBJ2-1, with 9 bases fitting TRBD1. The CDR3 is 15 residues long. The germline gives CDR1 KGHDR, CDR2 SFDVKD. The J segment lost 7 bases and the V segment lost 3 bases, leaving 6 bases of the junction unmatched. The CDR3 DNA reads TGTGCCACCAGTGATCCGGGACAGGGAAGGAATGAGCAGTTCTTC. It is translated as CATSDPGQGRNEQFF.

This sequence joins TRBV27 and TRBJ2-7; D uncertain. Trimming stripped 3 bases from V and 5 bases from J, with 11 bases between. Germline-derived CDR1 and CDR2 are MNHEY and SMNVEV (reference sequence). This CDR3 contains 13 residues. The CDR3 nucleotides are TGTGCCAGCAGTTTCCAGTTCGCGGACGAGCAGTACTTC. The encoded protein is CASSFQFADEQYF.